Presented here are 9 T cell receptor beta chains from one specimen sequenced in a study of identical twins. TCRdb re-called the 5' RACE reads with MiXCR, one entry per CDR3 protein. The sample lists approximately 670,000 distinct CDR3 sequences; 6.1% were seen once. Specimen: naive T cells sorted from blood. These receptors all come from a man between 18 and 29 years old in good health.

Remarks on this clonotype: A read error may explain this, as a much larger clone is one base away. The chain is built from TRBV29-1 and TRBJ2-5, with D possibly matching TRBD1 (5 bases). TRBJ2-1 explains the end of the DNA better; the J call may be wrong. There are 12 residues in the CDR3. Per germline, CDR1 SQVTM and CDR2 ANQGSEA. CDR3 coding DNA: TGCAGCGTTTTTGACAGAAAAGAGACCCAGTTCTTC. This gives the protein CSVFDRKETQFF.

This clonotype was seen a handful of times. The V call is TRBV12-3 or TRBV12-4, the J call TRBJ2-5; D remains ambiguous. The V gene lost 3 bases and the J gene lost 2 bases, with 13 bases spanning the gap. The CDR3 has 15 residues. This CDR3 reads CASSFFPSVQETQYF. In nucleotides, the CDR3 is TGTGCCAGCAGTTTTTTTCCGTCAGTTCAAGAGACCCAGTACTTC.

A few counts support this clonotype. The chain combines TRBV5-1 with TRBJ2-1; 15 positions match TRBD2. Trimming took 4 bases from V and 2 from J; bases not matched to a gene: 10. The V gene's germline CDR1 is SGHRS and CDR2 YFSETQ. The CDR3 is 19 residues long. CDR3 sequence (DNA): TGCGCCAGCAGCCCCGGACTAGCGGGAGGGGGTGTTACCTACAATGAGCAGTTCTTC. Translated, it gives CASSPGLAGGGVTYNEQFF.

This clonotype was recorded at least ten times. The rearrangement links TRBV5-1 to TRBJ1-2; D gene uncertain. This CDR3 is built from 16 residues. The germline V gene has CDR1 SGHRS and CDR2 YFSETQ. Trimming stripped 0 bases from V and 0 bases from J, with 12 bases between. CDR3 protein: CASSLAADVANYGYTF. For the CDR3, the DNA is TGCGCCAGCAGCTTGGCCGCGGACGTGGCTAACTATGGCTACACCTTC.

This clonotype was recorded many times. The chain carries TRBV12-3 or TRBV12-4 and TRBJ2-3, with TRBD2 as a possible D gene (5 bases). The CDR3 runs 13 residues. V lost 1 base to trimming and J lost 5 bases, with 7 bases between them. CDR3 coding DNA: TGTGCCAGCAGTTTAGGAGGGATAGATACGCAGTATTTT. This gives the protein CASSLGGIDTQYF.

This clonotype was seen at least ten times. This chain joins TRBV7-9 and TRBJ2-3, with TRBD2 identical over 10 bases. J lost 1 base, V lost 5 bases, and 6 bases had no gene match. Germline V gene sequence: CDR1 SEHNR, CDR2 FQNEAQ (reference sequence). The CDR3 is 16 amino acids. The CDR3 coding sequence is TGTGCCAGCAGCCGGGGCGGGACTAGCGGCACAGATACGCAGTATTTT. This translates into CASSRGGTSGTDTQYF. The variable domain in full, completed from reference TRBV7-9 and TRBJ2-3, reads DTGVSQNPRHKITKRGQNVTFRCDPISEHNRLYWYRQTLGQGPEFLTYFQNEAQLEKSRLLSDRFSAERPKGSFSTLEIQRTEQGDSAMYLCASSRGGTSGTDTQYFGPGTRLTVL.

This clonotype was picked up many times. This chain joins TRBV30 and TRBJ2-5; D possibly uses TRBD1 or TRBD2 (5 bases each). V was clipped by 1 base and J by 7 bases, with 16 bases between them. Germline V CDR1 and CDR2: GTSNPN, SVGIG (reference sequence). The CDR3 loop spans 14 amino acids. DNA of the CDR3: TGTGCCTGGAGTGGACGGCTTGGTGGGGGGACCCAGTACTTC. This sequence encodes CAWSGRLGGGTQYF.

The genes are TRBV13 and TRBJ2-3; TRBD2 is a possible D gene (5 bases). This CDR3 is built from 14 residues. Germline CDR1 and CDR2: PRHDT and FYEKMQ (reference sequence). The germline V and J ends were trimmed by 6 bases and 6 bases, with 16 bases remaining between them. The CDR3, as DNA: TGTGCCAGCAGAACTAGTCCTGACAAGGATACGCAGTATTTT. It codes for CASRTSPDKDTQYF.

This clonotype was picked up many times. The chain is built from TRBV7-9 and TRBJ2-2; D gene ambiguous. Between the trimmed V and J ends, which lost 2 bases and 2 bases, there was a span of 9 bases. Germline values: CDR1 SEHNR, CDR2 FQNEAQ (reference sequence). This CDR3 has 15 amino acids. CDR3 sequence: CASSLWNSNTGELFF. The CDR3 DNA reads as TGTGCCAGCAGCTTATGGAACAGTAACACCGGGGAGCTGTTTTTT.